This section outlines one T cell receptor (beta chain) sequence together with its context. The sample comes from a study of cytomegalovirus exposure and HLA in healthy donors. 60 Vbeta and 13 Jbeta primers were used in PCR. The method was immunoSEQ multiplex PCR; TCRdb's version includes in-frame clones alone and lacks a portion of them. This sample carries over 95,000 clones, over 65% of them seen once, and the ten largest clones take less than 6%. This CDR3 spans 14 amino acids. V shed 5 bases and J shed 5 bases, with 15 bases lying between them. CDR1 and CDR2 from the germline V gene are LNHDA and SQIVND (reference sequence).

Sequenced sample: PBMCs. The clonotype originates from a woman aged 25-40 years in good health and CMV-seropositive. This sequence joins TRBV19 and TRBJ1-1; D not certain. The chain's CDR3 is CASSSYIMETEAFF. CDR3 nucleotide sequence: TGTGCCAGTAGTTCCTATATCATGGAGACTGAAGCTTTCTTT.